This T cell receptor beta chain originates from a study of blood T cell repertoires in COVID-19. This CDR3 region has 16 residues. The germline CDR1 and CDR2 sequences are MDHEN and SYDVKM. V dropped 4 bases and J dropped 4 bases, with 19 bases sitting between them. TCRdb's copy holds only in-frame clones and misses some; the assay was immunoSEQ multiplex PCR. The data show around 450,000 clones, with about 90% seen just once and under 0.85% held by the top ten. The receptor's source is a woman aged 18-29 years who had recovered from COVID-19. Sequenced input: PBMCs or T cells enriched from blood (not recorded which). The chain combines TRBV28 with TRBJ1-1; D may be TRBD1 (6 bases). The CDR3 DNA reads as TGTGCCAGCAGTTCCCTTCGGACAGTAGAGAGCACTGAAGCTTTCTTT. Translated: CASSSLRTVESTEAFF.